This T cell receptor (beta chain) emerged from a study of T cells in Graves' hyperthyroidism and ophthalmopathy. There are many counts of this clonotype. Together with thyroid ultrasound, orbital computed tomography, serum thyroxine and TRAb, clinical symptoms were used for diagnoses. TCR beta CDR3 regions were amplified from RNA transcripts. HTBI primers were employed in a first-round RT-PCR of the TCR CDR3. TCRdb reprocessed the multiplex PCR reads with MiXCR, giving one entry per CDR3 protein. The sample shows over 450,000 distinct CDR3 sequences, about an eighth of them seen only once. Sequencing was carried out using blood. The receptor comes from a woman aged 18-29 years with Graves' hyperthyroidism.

The CDR3 sequence is CSARDLDWPNTEAFF. The CDR3 DNA reads as TGCAGTGCTAGAGATCTCGACTGGCCGAACACTGAAGCTTTCTTT. The V and J genes are TRBV20-1 and TRBJ1-1, with D uncertain. Germline CDR1 and CDR2: DFQATT and SNEGSKA (reference sequence). CDR3 length equals 15 residues. Between the trimmed V and J ends, which lost 0 bases and 1 base, there was a span of 12 bases.